This TCR beta chain was captured by sequencing in a study of blood T cell repertoires in COVID-19. About the research overall: Researchers got acute and convalescent COVID-19 samples from the United States, Italy and Spain.

Original analysis: From reference gene primer amplification, estimates of nucleated cell counts were derived. Measured with immunoSEQ multiplex PCR; TCRdb has only the in-frame clones, and not every one. That table furnishes V, J and clone size, whereas the DNA furnished D and trimming. The table shows 200,000 to 250,000 clones, with around 86% occurring only once. Germline V gene data show CDR1 as MGHRA and CDR2 as YSYEKL. Unmatched junction bases numbered 8, after V lost 2 bases and J lost 5 bases. This CDR3 spans 15 amino acids. Seattle patient enrollment occurred during active infection, with longitudinal follow-up thereafter.

The chain joins TRBV4-1 to TRBJ1-1; the match to TRBD1 covers 7 bases. The sequencing input was peripheral blood. This TCR was recovered from a woman older than 75 with COVID-19, enrolled during active disease. The CDR3 loop is CASSQTQGINTEAFF. Here the CDR3 DNA reads TGCGCCAGCAGCCAAACACAGGGGATTAATACTGAAGCTTTCTTT.